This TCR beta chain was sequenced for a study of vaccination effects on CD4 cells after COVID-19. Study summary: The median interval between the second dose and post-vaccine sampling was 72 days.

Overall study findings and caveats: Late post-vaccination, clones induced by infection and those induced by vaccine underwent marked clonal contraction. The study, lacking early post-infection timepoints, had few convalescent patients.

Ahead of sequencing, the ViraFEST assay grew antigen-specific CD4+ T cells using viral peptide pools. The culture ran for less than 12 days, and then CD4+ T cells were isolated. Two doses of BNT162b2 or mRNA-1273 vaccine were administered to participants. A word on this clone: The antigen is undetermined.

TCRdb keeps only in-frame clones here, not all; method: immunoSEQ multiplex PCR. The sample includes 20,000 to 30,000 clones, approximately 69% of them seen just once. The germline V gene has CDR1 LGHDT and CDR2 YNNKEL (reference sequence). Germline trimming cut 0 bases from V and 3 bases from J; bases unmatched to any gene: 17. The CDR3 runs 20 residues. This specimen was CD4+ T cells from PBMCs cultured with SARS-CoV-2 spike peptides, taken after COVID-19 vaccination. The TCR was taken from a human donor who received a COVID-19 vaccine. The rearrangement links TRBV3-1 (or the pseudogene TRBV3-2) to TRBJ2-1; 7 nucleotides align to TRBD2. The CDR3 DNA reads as TGTGCCAGCAGCCAAGAAGAGGTACACTGGGGAGGGCCGGGCTACAATGAGCAGTTCTTC. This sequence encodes CASSQEEVHWGGPGYNEQFF.